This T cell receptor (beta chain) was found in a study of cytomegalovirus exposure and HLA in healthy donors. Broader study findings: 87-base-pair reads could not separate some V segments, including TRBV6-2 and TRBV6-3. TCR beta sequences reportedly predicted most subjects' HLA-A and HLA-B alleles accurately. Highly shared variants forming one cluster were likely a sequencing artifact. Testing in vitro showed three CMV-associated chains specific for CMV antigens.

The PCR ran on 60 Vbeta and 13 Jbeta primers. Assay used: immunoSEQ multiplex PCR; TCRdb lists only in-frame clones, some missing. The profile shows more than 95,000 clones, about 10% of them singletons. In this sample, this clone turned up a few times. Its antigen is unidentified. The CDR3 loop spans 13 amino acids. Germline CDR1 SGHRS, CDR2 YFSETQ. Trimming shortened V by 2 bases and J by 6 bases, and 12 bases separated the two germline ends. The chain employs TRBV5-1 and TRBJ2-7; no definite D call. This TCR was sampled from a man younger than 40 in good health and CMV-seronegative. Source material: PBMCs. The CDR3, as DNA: TGCGCCAGCAGCTTTGCGGTCGGTGGCGAGCAGTACTTC. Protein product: CASSFAVGGEQYF.